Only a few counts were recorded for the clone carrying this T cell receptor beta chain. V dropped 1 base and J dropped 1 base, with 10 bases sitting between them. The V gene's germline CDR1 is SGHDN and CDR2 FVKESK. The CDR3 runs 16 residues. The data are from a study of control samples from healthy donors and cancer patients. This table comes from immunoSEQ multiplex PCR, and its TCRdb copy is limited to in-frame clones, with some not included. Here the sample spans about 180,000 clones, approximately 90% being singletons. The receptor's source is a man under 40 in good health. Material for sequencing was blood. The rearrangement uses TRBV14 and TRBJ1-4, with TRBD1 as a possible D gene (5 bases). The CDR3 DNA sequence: TGTGCCAGCAGCCAAGGCTCAGGGTTAACTAATGAAAAACTGTTTTTT. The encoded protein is CASSQGSGLTNEKLFF.